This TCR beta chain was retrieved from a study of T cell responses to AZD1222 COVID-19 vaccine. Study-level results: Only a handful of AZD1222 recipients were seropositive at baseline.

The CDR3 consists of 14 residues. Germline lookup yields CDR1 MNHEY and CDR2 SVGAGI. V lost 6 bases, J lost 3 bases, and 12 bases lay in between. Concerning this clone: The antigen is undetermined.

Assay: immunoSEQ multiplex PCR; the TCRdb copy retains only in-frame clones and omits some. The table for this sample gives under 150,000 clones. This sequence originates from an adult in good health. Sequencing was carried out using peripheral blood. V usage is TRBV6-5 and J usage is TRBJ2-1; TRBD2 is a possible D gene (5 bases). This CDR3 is CASRLVLDYNEQFF. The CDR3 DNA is TGTGCCAGCAGACTAGTCCTAGACTACAATGAGCAGTTCTTC.